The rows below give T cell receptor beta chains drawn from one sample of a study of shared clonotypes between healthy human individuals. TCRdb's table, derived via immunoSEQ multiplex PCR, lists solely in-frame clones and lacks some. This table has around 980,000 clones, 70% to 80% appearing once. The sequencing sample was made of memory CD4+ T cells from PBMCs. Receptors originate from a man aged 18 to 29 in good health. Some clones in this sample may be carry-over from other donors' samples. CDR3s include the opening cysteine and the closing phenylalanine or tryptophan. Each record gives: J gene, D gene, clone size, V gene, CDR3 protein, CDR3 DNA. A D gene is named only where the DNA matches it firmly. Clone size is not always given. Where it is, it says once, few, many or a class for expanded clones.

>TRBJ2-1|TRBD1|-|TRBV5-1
CASSSSGGSYNEQFF
TGCGCCAGCAGCTCCTCAGGGGGCTCCTACAATGAGCAGTTCTTC
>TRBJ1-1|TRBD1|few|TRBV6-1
CASSPGGRGVTEAFF
TGTGCCAGCAGCCCCGGCGGCAGGGGGGTCACTGAAGCTTTCTTT
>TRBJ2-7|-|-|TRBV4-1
CASSQKDAPRARAGEQYF
TGCGCCAGCAGCCAAAAAGACGCTCCCAGGGCCCGCGCCGGCGAGCAGTACTTC
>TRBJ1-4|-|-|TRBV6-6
CASSYSSRGNEKLFF
TGTGCCAGCAGTTACTCGAGCAGGGGTAACGAAAAACTGTTTTTT
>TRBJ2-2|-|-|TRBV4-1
CASSHPAHLGNTGELFF
TGCGCCAGCAGCCACCCCGCCCACCTCGGGAACACCGGGGAGCTGTTTTTT
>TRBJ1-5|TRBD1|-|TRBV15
CATNQGANQPQHF
TGTGCCACAAACCAGGGGGCTAATCAGCCCCAGCATTTT
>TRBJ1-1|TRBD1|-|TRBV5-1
CASSLAEAGTGIQAFF
TGCGCCAGCAGCTTGGCAGAGGCCGGGACAGGGATTCAAGCTTTCTTT
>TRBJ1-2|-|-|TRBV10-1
CASPHGGYTF
TGCGCCAGCCCACACGGGGGCTACACCTTC
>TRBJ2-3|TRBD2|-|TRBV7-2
CASSLYRDWLAGVPDTQYF
TGTGCCAGCAGCTTATATAGGGATTGGCTAGCGGGAGTTCCAGATACGCAGTATTTT
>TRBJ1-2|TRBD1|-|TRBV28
CAVGQGLGYTF
TGTGCCGTGGGACAGGGGCTAGGCTACACCTTC
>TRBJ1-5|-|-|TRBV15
CATSRDTVRQPQHF
TGTGCCACCAGCAGAGATACCGTGAGACAGCCCCAGCATTTT
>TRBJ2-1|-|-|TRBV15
CATSRAPFYNEQFF
TGTGCCACCAGCAGAGCTCCTTTCTACAATGAGCAGTTCTTC
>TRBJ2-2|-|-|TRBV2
CASSAGLAGELFF
TGTGCCAGCAGTGCAGGGCTTGCCGGGGAGCTGTTTTTT
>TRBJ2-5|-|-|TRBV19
CASKPDTAETQYF
TGTGCCAGTAAACCCGACACGGCAGAGACCCAGTACTTC
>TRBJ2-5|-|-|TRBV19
CASAPAGRETQYF
TGTGCCAGTGCGCCGGCAGGACGAGAGACCCAGTACTTC
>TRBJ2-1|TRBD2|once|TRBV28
CASRTSGRGSYNEQFF
TGTGCCAGCCGGACTAGCGGGAGGGGTTCCTACAATGAGCAGTTCTTC
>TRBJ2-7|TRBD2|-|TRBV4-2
CASSQELAGRYEQYF
TGTGCCAGCAGCCAAGAACTAGCGGGACGCTACGAGCAGTACTTC
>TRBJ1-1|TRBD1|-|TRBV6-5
CASSYWTGSEAFF
TGTGCCAGCAGTTACTGGACAGGGTCTGAAGCTTTCTTT
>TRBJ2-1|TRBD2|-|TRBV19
CASSRGLAVLEQFF
TGTGCCAGTAGTAGGGGACTAGCGGTATTGGAGCAGTTCTTC
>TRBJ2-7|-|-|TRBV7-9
CASSLGSGFSTYEQYF
TGTGCCAGCAGCTTAGGGTCCGGTTTCTCCACCTACGAGCAGTACTTC
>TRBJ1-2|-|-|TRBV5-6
CASSFDFQGNYGYTF
TGTGCCAGCAGCTTCGATTTTCAGGGGAACTATGGCTACACCTTC
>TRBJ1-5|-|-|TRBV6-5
CASSYSRVNQPQHF
TGTGCCAGCAGTTACTCTCGTGTCAATCAGCCCCAGCATTTT
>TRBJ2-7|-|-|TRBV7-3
CASSPGQGGEQYF
TGTGCCAGCAGCCCAGGGCAAGGGGGCGAGCAGTACTTC
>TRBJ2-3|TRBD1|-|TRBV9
CASSPRQGADTQYF
TGTGCCAGCAGCCCTAGACAGGGAGCAGATACGCAGTATTTT
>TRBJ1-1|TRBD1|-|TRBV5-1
CASSWGQTNTEAFF
TGCGCCAGCAGTTGGGGACAGACGAACACTGAAGCTTTCTTT
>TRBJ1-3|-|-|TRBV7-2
CASSVDGAVSGNTIYF
TGTGCCAGCAGCGTTGACGGAGCAGTCTCTGGAAACACCATATATTTT
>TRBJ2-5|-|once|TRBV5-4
CASSVPGRGEETQYF
TGTGCCAGCAGCGTTCCAGGGAGGGGGGAAGAGACCCAGTACTTC
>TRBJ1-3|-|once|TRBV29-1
CSVEAGNTIYF
TGCAGCGTTGAGGCTGGAAACACCATATATTTT